This TCR beta chain was obtained from a study of blood T cell repertoires in COVID-19. Germline lookup yields CDR1 LNHDA and CDR2 SQIVND (reference sequence). The CDR3 is 16 residues long. The V end lost 2 bases, the J end lost 0 bases, and 10 bases lay between the germline ends. Some clones are missing from TCRdb's copy, which holds only in-frame ones; the method was immunoSEQ multiplex PCR. The sample holds roughly 230,000 clones; about 88% are singletons and the top ten take just over 6.5%. V and J are TRBV19 and TRBJ2-2; TRBD2 is a possible D gene (5 bases). Sequences were obtained from PBMCs or T cells enriched from blood (not recorded which). The receptor was derived from a woman aged 50 to 60 who had been exposed to COVID-19. This CDR3 reads CASSIRTAANTGELFF. CDR3 bases: TGTGCCAGTAGTATAAGGACTGCTGCGAACACCGGGGAGCTGTTTTTT.